Given below is one TCR beta chain in context. Its cognate antigen is unknown. This record belongs to a study of cytomegalovirus exposure and HLA in healthy donors. Study-level information: Unique TCR beta sequences numbering approximately 120 million came from 150 million to 200 million T cells in an earlier analysis. Study findings and constraints: CMV serostatus stood as the only immune exposure information on hand. Equally common other TCR beta chains were less clonally expanded than HLA-associated ones, a later analysis found.

At sampling all donors were nominally healthy, likely with unrecorded immune exposures. The germline V gene encodes CDR1 LNHNV and CDR2 YYDKDF (reference sequence). V gave up 3 bases and J gave up 6 bases, with 17 bases separating them. CDR3 size: 15 residues. PCR primers comprised 60 Vbeta and 13 Jbeta primers. The assay was immunoSEQ multiplex PCR, and TCRdb's table has in-frame clones only and misses some. The sample has about 170,000 clones. The source of this sequence is a woman in her sixties in good health and CMV-seronegative. The chain joins TRBV15 to TRBJ1-2; D unclear. Sequencing was performed on PBMCs. The chain's CDR3 is CATSRSLDKSHGYTF. The DNA of the CDR3 is TGTGCCACCAGCAGGAGCCTCGACAAGTCCCATGGCTACACCTTC.